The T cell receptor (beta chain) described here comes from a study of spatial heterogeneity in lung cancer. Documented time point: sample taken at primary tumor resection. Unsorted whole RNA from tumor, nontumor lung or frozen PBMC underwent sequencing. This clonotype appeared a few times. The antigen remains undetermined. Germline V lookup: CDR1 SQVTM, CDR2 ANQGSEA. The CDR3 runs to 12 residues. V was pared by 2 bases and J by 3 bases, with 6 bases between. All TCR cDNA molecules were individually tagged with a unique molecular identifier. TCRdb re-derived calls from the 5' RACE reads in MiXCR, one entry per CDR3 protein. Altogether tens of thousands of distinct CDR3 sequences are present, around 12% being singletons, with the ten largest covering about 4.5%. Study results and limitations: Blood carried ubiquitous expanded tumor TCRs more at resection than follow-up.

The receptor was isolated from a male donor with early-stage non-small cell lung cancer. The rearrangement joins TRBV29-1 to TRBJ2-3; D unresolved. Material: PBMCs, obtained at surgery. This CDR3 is CSVESRTDTQYF. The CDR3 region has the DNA TGCAGCGTTGAATCCAGAACAGATACGCAGTATTTT.